The sequence of this T cell receptor (beta chain) was determined in a study of post-analysis software for immune sequencing data. Study outcomes and limitations: Higher frequency in patients than in controls was seen for five TRBV segments, with TRBV5-6, TRBV5-1 and TRBV20-1 among them.

This clonotype was seen more than once but under ten times. The antigen remains undetermined. CDR1 and CDR2 from the germline V gene are MNHEY and SVGEGT. Trimming removed 2 bases from V and 7 bases from J, with 8 bases in between. The CDR3 runs to 13 residues. cDNA libraries of TCR beta carried unique molecular identifiers. TCRdb re-derived calls from the PCR reads in MiXCR, one entry per CDR3 protein. The table includes about 540,000 distinct CDR3 sequences, approximately 31% detected once. The chain carries TRBV6-2 or TRBV6-3 and TRBJ1-4; a weak D match, TRBD1 (5 bases). The sample consisted of blood. This TCR was recovered from a girl aged 2-17 years with multiple sclerosis. The CDR3 DNA follows: TGTGCCAGCAGTTACACAGGTCGTGAAAAACTGTTTTTT. Residues: CASSYTGREKLFF.